This note documents a single T cell receptor (beta chain) sequence. The data stem from a study of blood T cell repertoires in COVID-19. Study-wide context: Acute and convalescent COVID-19 samples came from the United States, Italy and Spain. PBMCs, B-cell-depleted T cells, or T cells were the source of the cDNA or gDNA that made up the material.

V was cut by 3 bases and J by 4 bases, with 19 bases left in between. Germline CDR1 reads SGHRS; CDR2 reads YFSETQ. The CDR3 extends over 16 amino acids. Per the original methods: Amplifying reference gene primers gave estimates of nucleated cell counts. Method: immunoSEQ multiplex PCR; TCRdb's copy keeps in-frame clones and lacks some. That table furnishes V, J and clone size, whereas the DNA furnished D and trimming. The sample has under 300,000 clones, around 90% seen once; the top ten hold just under 0.95%. This clonotype originated in a woman aged 40 to 50 who had recovered from COVID-19. Sequencing used peripheral blood. The rearrangement links TRBV5-1 to TRBJ1-1, with D perhaps matching TRBD1 (5 bases). CDR3 DNA: TGCGCCAGCAGCTCCCAGGGATGGGGTGTTTCCACTGAAGCTTTCTTT. Amino acids: CASSSQGWGVSTEAFF.